Following are 14 T cell receptor beta chains from one sample sequenced in a study of cytomegalovirus exposure and HLA in healthy donors (dated by TCRdb to between 2016 and 2019). Libraries were prepared through the immunoSEQ multiplex PCR assay. For the multiplex PCR, a mixture combining 60 forward primers for TCR Vbeta segments and 13 reverse primers for TCR Jbeta segments was used. TCRdb's version of the immuneACCESS table is confined to in-frame rearrangements and falls short of the full clone set. An unresolved V gene accounts for under half of the shortfall where checked; the remainder is of unknown origin. Across this sample there are approximately 170,000 clones, with approximately 80% seen only once. Approximately 2.2% of the sample comes from the top ten. The sequenced sample consisted of PBMCs. These receptors were collected from a male donor in good health and CMV-seronegative.

This clone has only a few counts. This chain joins TRBV28 and TRBJ2-1, with D maybe TRBD2 (6 bases). V dropped 4 bases and J dropped 5 bases, with 15 bases sitting between them. Germline CDR1 is MDHEN and CDR2 is SYDVKM. CDR3 length: 15 amino acids. The CDR3 spells CASSWDSLGNNEQFF. In nucleotides, the CDR3 is TGTGCCAGCAGTTGGGACTCCCTCGGCAACAATGAGCAGTTCTTC.

This clone is a singleton in its sample. This chain joins TRBV28 and TRBJ2-3; D is ambiguous. The CDR3 contains 13 residues. The V gene lost 5 bases and the J gene lost 1 base, with 7 bases spanning the gap. Germline-derived CDR1 and CDR2 are MDHEN and SYDVKM. In DNA form, the CDR3 reads TGTGCCAGCAGTCCTCCCCGCACAGATACGCAGTATTTT. Amino acid sequence: CASSPPRTDTQYF.

This sequence joins TRBV7-6 and TRBJ2-7, with 10 bases identical to TRBD1. The germline CDR1 and CDR2 sequences are SGHVS and FNYEAQ. V lost 5 bases, J lost 3 bases, and 4 bases stayed unmatched. This CDR3 spans 14 amino acids. The CDR3 is CASSLRDRGYEQYF. The CDR3 DNA follows: TGTGCCAGCAGCCTCCGGGACAGGGGCTACGAGCAGTACTTC.

In nucleotides, the CDR3 is TGTGCCATCCAGGGGGCCGCAGATACGCAGTATTTT. This encodes CAIQGAADTQYF. The chain recombines TRBV28 with TRBJ2-3, with TRBD1 matching 8 bases. The CDR3 has 12 residues. With 10 bases clipped from V and 4 bases from J, the junction kept 4 bases outside the gene matches. Germline CDR1 and CDR2: MDHEN and SYDVKM.

The chain joins TRBV19 to TRBJ2-7; TRBD2 might be the D (5 bases). The V and J ends lost 6 bases and 6 bases respectively, with 27 bases between them. The CDR3 sequence is 17 residues long. CDR1 and CDR2 (germline): LNHDA, SQIVND (reference sequence). In DNA, the CDR3 is TGTGCCAGTAGCAGTCGGAGAGGGCCTAGTGGGTTTTCCGAGCAGTACTTC. Amino acids: CASSSRRGPSGFSEQYF. Full variable domain (missing parts from reference TRBV19 and TRBJ2-7): DGGITQSPKYLFRKEGQNVTLSCEQNLNHDAMYWYRQDPGQGLRLIYYSQIVNDFQKGDIAEGYSVSREKKESFPLTVTSAQKNPTAFYLCASSSRRGPSGFSEQYFGPGTRLTVT.

The V and J genes are TRBV5-1 and TRBJ2-5, with 7 bases aligning to TRBD1. J lost 2 bases, V lost 7 bases, and 8 bases had no gene match. Germline V gives CDR1 SGHRS, CDR2 YFSETQ. CDR3 length: 14 amino acids. The CDR3 loop is CASGVTGIQETQYF. DNA of the CDR3: TGCGCCAGCGGCGTGACAGGGATACAAGAGACCCAGTACTTC. The variable domain in full, with the rest retrieved from reference TRBV5-1 and TRBJ2-5, is KAGVTQTPRYLIKTRGQQVTLSCSPISGHRSVSWYQQTPGQGLQFLFEYFSETQRNKGNFPGRFSGRQFSNSRSEMNVSTLELGDSALYLCASGVTGIQETQYFGPGTRLLVL.

The chain joins TRBV28 to TRBJ2-3; 10 positions match TRBD1. Germline trimming cut 5 bases from V and 6 bases from J; bases unmatched to any gene: 14. Per germline, CDR1 MDHEN and CDR2 SYDVKM. The CDR3 covers 17 residues. The CDR3 DNA follows: TGTGCCAGCAGTCCCCTGCGACAGGGGGCGCTCAGTGATACGCAGTATTTT. Translated: CASSPLRQGALSDTQYF.

This chain joins TRBV7-3 and TRBJ2-3, with 12 positions matching TRBD2. CDR3 length: 16 residues. After removal of 5 bases from V and 3 bases from J, the junction contained 6 bases not matched to a gene. Germline V gene data show CDR1 as SGHTA and CDR2 as FQGTGA. The CDR3 sequence: CASSPRTSGVTDTQYF. The CDR3 DNA follows: TGTGCCAGCAGCCCACGGACTAGCGGGGTTACAGATACGCAGTATTTT.

This chain uses TRBV7-2 with TRBJ2-3; TRBD2 matches at 7 bases. Germline V CDR1 and CDR2: SGHTA, FQGNSA. The CDR3 is made up of 14 amino acids. V was clipped by 3 bases and J by 1 base; unmatched bases: 1. The CDR3 is CASSFGGGTDTQYF. The CDR3, as DNA: TGTGCCAGCAGCTTTGGGGGGGGCACAGATACGCAGTATTTT. Supplemented by reference TRBV7-2 and TRBJ2-3, the full variable domain reads GAGVSQSPSNKVTEKGKDVELRCDPISGHTALYWYRQSLGQGLEFLIYFQGNSAPDKSGLPSDRFSAERTGGSVSTLTIQRTQQEDSAVYLCASSFGGGTDTQYFGPGTRLTVL.

The chain joins TRBV29-1 to TRBJ2-1; perhaps TRBD1 as D (6 bases). CDR1 and CDR2 (germline): SQVTM, ANQGSEA. The ends were cut back, 8 bases at V and 5 bases at J, with 7 bases in the middle. The CDR3 length is 10 residues. CDR3 in amino acids: CSTGNNEQFF. In DNA, the CDR3 is TGCAGCACAGGGAACAATGAGCAGTTCTTC.

This clone was observed once. V gene TRBV5-4 combines with J gene TRBJ1-2; 8 nucleotides align to TRBD1. V dropped 0 bases and J dropped 4; count of bases not matched to a gene: 11. Germline values: CDR1 SGHNT, CDR2 YYREEE (reference sequence). This CDR3 has 17 residues. CDR3 nucleotides: TGTGCCAGCAGCTTGGGTCAGTTCGGGACAGGAGTCTATGGCTACACCTTC. It specifies CASSLGQFGTGVYGYTF.

This clone was seen more than once but under ten times. The chain combines TRBV28 with TRBJ1-1, with no clear D. This CDR3 comprises 15 residues. CDR1 is MDHEN, CDR2 SYDVKM, per germline. V dropped 1 base and J dropped 5 bases, with 14 bases sitting between them. For the CDR3, the DNA is TGTGCCAGCAGTTTATTTGGACTGACTTTTACTGAAGCTTTCTTT. This translates into CASSLFGLTFTEAFF.

The chain employs TRBV5-6 and TRBJ2-7; 9 bases line up with TRBD1. The end of the DNA is better explained by TRBJ2-1, so the J call may be wrong. Germline CDR1 SGHDT, CDR2 YYEEEE. The CDR3 spans 15 residues. The CDR3 DNA sequence: TGTGCCAGCAGCTTCCCGGGACAGGGTTCCCATGAGCAGTTCTTC. It encodes CASSFPGQGSHEQFF.

V gene TRBV4-3 combines with J gene TRBJ2-5; 9 positions agree with TRBD1. The end of the DNA is better explained by TRBJ2-7, so the J call may be wrong. Germline lookup yields CDR1 LGHNA and CDR2 YSLEER. This CDR3 comprises 16 residues. The CDR3 nucleotides are TGCGCCAGCAGCCAAGATAATGGACAGGGGACGCACGAGCAGTACTTC. It specifies CASSQDNGQGTHEQYF.